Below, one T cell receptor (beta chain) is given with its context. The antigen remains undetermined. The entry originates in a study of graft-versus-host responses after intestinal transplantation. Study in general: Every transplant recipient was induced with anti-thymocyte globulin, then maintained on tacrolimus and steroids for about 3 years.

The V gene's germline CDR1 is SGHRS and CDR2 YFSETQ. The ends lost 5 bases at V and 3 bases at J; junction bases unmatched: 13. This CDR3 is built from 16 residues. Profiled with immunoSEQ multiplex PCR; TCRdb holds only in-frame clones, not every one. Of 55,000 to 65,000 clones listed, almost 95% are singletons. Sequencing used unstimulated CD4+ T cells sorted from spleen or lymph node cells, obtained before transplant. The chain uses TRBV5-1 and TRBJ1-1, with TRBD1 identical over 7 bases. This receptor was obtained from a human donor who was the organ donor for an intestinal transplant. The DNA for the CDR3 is TGCGCCAGCAGAAGGCAGGGGGGTAATATGGACACTGAAGCTTTCTTT. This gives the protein CASRRQGGNMDTEAFF.